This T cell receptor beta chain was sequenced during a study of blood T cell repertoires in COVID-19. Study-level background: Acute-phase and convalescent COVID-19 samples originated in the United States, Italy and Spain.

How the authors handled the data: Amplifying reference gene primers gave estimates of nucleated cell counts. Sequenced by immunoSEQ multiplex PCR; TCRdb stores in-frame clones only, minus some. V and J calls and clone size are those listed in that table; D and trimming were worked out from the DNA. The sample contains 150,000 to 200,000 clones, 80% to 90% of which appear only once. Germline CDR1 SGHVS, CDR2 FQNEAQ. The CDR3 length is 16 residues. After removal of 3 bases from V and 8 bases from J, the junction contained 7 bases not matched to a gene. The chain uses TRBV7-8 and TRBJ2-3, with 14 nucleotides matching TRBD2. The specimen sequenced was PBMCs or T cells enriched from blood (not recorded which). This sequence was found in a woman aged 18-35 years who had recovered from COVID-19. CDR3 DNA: TGTGCCAGCAGCTTGGAGACTAGCGGGGGGGCCCCTACGCAGTATTTT. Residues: CASSLETSGGAPTQYF.